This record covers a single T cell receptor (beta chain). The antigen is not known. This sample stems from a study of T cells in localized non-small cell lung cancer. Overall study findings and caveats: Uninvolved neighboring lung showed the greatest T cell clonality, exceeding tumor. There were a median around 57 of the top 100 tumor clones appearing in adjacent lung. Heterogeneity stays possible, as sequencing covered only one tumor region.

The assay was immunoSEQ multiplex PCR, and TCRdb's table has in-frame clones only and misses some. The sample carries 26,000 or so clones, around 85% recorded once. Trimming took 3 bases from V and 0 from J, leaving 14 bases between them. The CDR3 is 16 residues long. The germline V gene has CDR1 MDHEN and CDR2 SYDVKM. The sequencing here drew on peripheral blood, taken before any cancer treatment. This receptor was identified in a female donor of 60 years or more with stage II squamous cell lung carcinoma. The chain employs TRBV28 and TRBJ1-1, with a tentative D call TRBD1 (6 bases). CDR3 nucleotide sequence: TGTGCCAGCAGTTTTCGGGGGCTAGACATGAACACTGAAGCTTTCTTT. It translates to CASSFRGLDMNTEAFF.